The rows below give T cell receptor beta chains drawn from one sample of a study of blood T cell repertoires in COVID-19. The method was immunoSEQ multiplex PCR; TCRdb's version includes in-frame clones alone and lacks a portion of them. The sample has under 140,000 clones; more than 65% are singletons. The sequencing sample was made of peripheral blood. The receptors derive from a woman of 80 years or more with acute or convalescent COVID-19. Each CDR3 is given with its conserved first and last residue. Each record gives: J gene, clone size, V gene, D gene, CDR3 DNA, CDR3 protein. D genes are given only for firm matches. The size of a clone is reported for some rows only, either as once, few or many, or as a class for expanded clones.

TRBJ2-3,-,TRBV7-9,TRBD1,TGTGCCAGCAGCTTAACAGGGGGCACAGATACGCAGTATTTT,CASSLTGGTDTQYF
TRBJ2-7,-,TRBV5-1,-,TGCGCCAGCAGCTCTCCGGGACAAGCTGCCGAGCAGTACTTC,CASSSPGQAAEQYF
TRBJ2-2,-,TRBV4-3,-,TGCGCCAGCAGTAAATTGGGGGCCGCCGGGGAGCTGTTTTTT,CASSKLGAAGELFF
TRBJ1-1,-,TRBV5-1,-,TGCGCCAGCAGCTTGGAGTTGGGGAGTACTGAAGCTTTCTTT,CASSLELGSTEAFF
TRBJ2-7,-,TRBV7-9,-,TGTGCCAGCAGCGCGACCGGGACACCTGCCTACGAGCAGTACTTC,CASSATGTPAYEQYF
TRBJ1-2,-,TRBV29-1,-,TGCAGCGTTGTCACACTCCCCCCGCGGCCTCCTACGAATGGCTACACCTTC,CSVVTLPPRPPTNGYTF
TRBJ2-4,-,TRBV9,-,TGTGCCAGCAGCGTAGGGTTGGACGGACTAAACATTCAGTACTTC,CASSVGLDGLNIQYF
TRBJ1-2,-,TRBV28,-,TGTGCCAGCAGTTTGGGCAGGGTGGGCTATGGCTACACCTTC,CASSLGRVGYGYTF
TRBJ1-4,-,TRBV18,-,TGTGCCAGCTCACCCCTCGGACAAACAGGACGAAGGGATGAAAAACTGTTTTTT,CASSPLGQTGRRDEKLFF
TRBJ2-1,-,TRBV18,-,TGTGCCAGCTCACCGCCAATGAGGTATCAGCAGTTCTTC,CASSPPMRYQQFF
TRBJ1-2,-,TRBV6-5,TRBD1,TGTGCCAGCAGGGGGACAGCTAACTATGGCTACACCTTC,CASRGTANYGYTF
TRBJ1-1,-,TRBV10-1,-,TGCGCCAGCAGTGAGACAAATAGGGGGAACACTGAAGCTTTCTTT,CASSETNRGNTEAFF
TRBJ2-7,-,TRBV12-3/TRBV12-4,-,TGTGCCAGCAGTTTGGCAGGCCCCTACGAGCAGTACTTC,CASSLAGPYEQYF
TRBJ2-5,-,TRBV5-1,-,TGCGCCAGCAGCTTGATGGCCAGCCAAGAGACCCAGTACTTC,CASSLMASQETQYF
TRBJ1-4,-,TRBV2,-,TGTGCCAGCAGCCCCGGGACAGAAAAACTGTTTTTT,CASSPGTEKLFF
TRBJ1-2,-,TRBV28,-,TGTGCCAGCAGTTCCGAGGGGCAGGGGAACTATGGCTACACCTTC,CASSSEGQGNYGYTF
TRBJ2-1,-,TRBV5-5,-,TGTGCCAGCAGCTTGTATCTGGGGCAGGACCCCTCCTACAATGAGCAGTTCTTC,CASSLYLGQDPSYNEQFF
TRBJ1-5,few,TRBV7-8,TRBD1,TGTGCCAGCAGCCCGGACAGGGGACAGCCCCAGCATTTT,CASSPDRGQPQHF
TRBJ1-5,-,TRBV30,TRBD1,TGTGCCTGGACAAGGACAGGGAATAATCAGCCCCAGCATTTT,CAWTRTGNNQPQHF
TRBJ2-1,-,TRBV30,TRBD2,TGTGCCTGGAGTACACTTAGCGGGAGTGGTTACAATGAGCAGTTCTTC,CAWSTLSGSGYNEQFF
TRBJ1-1,-,TRBV5-1,-,TGCGCCAGCAGCCCGGATGTAAGTGGGGGGGATGAAGCTTTCTTT,CASSPDVSGGDEAFF
TRBJ2-7,once,TRBV4-3,-,TGCGCCAGCAGCCAAGACGATAAGACGGGGCAGTACTTC,CASSQDDKTGQYF
TRBJ2-7,few,TRBV18,-,TGTGCCAGCTCACCAGAGTTTTACGAGCAGTACTTC,CASSPEFYEQYF
TRBJ1-2,-,TRBV19,-,TGTGCCAGTATGGGCTCCGGATTGGGCTATGGCTACACCTTC,CASMGSGLGYGYTF
TRBJ1-2,-,TRBV19,TRBD1,TGTGCCAGTAGTATGGGACAGGGGGCAAACTATGGCTACACCTTC,CASSMGQGANYGYTF
TRBJ2-7,once,TRBV5-6,-,TGTGCCAGCAGCTTGGCGGTCTCCTACGAGCAGTACTTC,CASSLAVSYEQYF
TRBJ1-1,-,TRBV2,-,TGTGCCAGCAGTGAACGGGGGAGGGATTTGAACACTGAAGCTTTCTTT,CASSERGRDLNTEAFF
TRBJ2-5,-,TRBV5-5,-,TGTGCCAGCAGCTTGGCTGACCAAGAGACCCAGTACTTC,CASSLADQETQYF
TRBJ2-3,-,TRBV5-1,TRBD2,TGCGCCAGCGGGGGGGAATACACAGATACGCAGTATTTT,CASGGEYTDTQYF
TRBJ2-5,few,TRBV4-2,TRBD2,TGTGCCAGCAGCCCTAGCGGGGGCAAAGAGACCCAGTACTTC,CASSPSGGKETQYF
TRBJ2-5,-,TRBV18,-,TGTGCCAGCTCACTAGCAGGGTACCAAGAGACCCAGTACTTC,CASSLAGYQETQYF
TRBJ2-5,-,TRBV7-2,-,TGTGCCAGCAGCTTAGGTTCAGGCCAAGAGACCCAGTACTTC,CASSLGSGQETQYF
TRBJ1-1,-,TRBV14,-,TGTGCCAGCAGAAATCAGGGGTTAACTGAAGCTTTCTTT,CASRNQGLTEAFF
TRBJ2-2,few,TRBV4-3,-,TGCGCCAGCAGCCAAGATCAATGGAACACCGGGGAGCTGTTTTTT,CASSQDQWNTGELFF
TRBJ1-5,-,TRBV19,TRBD1,TGTGCCAGTAGCCAGTCAGGGGGGAGTCAGCCCCAGCATTTT,CASSQSGGSQPQHF
TRBJ1-4,-,TRBV5-1,TRBD1,TGCGCCAGCAGCCATGGACAGGGGCGGGATGAAAAACTGTTTTTT,CASSHGQGRDEKLFF
TRBJ2-5,-,TRBV19,-,TGTGCCAGTAGTACCCCTACCGCGGGACTCGAAGGGGAGACCCAGTACTTC,CASSTPTAGLEGETQYF
TRBJ1-2,-,TRBV5-1,TRBD1,TGCGCCAGCAGCCAAAATCCGACAGGGAACTATGGCTACACCTTC,CASSQNPTGNYGYTF
TRBJ1-2,few,TRBV19,-,TGTGCCAGTAGTATAGGCGGGTCGTCGGGCTACACCTTC,CASSIGGSSGYTF
TRBJ1-6,-,TRBV5-6,-,TGTGCCAGCAGCCAACAGGGTATCGGTTCACCCCTCCACTTT,CASSQQGIGSPLHF
TRBJ2-5,-,TRBV6-5,TRBD2,TGTGCCAGCACGCACGGGGGGGCAGGAGAGACCCAGTACTTC,CASTHGGAGETQYF
TRBJ2-7,-,TRBV5-1,-,TGCGCCAGCAGCTTGGAGACGGGGACTTACGAGCAGTACTTC,CASSLETGTYEQYF
TRBJ2-2,once,TRBV7-2,-,TGTGCCAGCAGCAAAGGACAGCCTAACACCGGGGAGCTGTTTTTT,CASSKGQPNTGELFF
TRBJ1-4,-,TRBV5-6,-,TGTGCCAGCAGCTCGGGAGGTACGGTCTTCGAAAAACTGTTTTTT,CASSSGGTVFEKLFF
TRBJ1-1,-,TRBV14,-,TGTGCCAGCAGCCCTGACAGCCGACAGCCGAACACTGAAGCTTTCTTT,CASSPDSRQPNTEAFF
TRBJ2-3,few,TRBV5-1,TRBD2,TGCGCCAGCAGCTCACCGGGACTAGCGGGTTACACAGATACGCAGTATTTT,CASSSPGLAGYTDTQYF
TRBJ1-5,-,TRBV3-1/TRBV3-2,TRBD1,TGTGCCAGCACCTCGACAGGGGCGGGAGAGCCCCAGCATTTT,CASTSTGAGEPQHF
TRBJ1-2,-,TRBV30,-,TGTGCCTGGTTCCCACCTGACAGGTTCGTGAATCAGTACAACTATGGCTACACCTTC,CAWFPPDRFVNQYNYGYTF
TRBJ2-7,-,TRBV19,TRBD1,TGTGCCAGTAGCGACAGGGGGTTTTCCGAGCAGTACTTC,CASSDRGFSEQYF
TRBJ1-2,-,TRBV5-1,-,TGCGCCAGCAGCTTGGTAGCGGGGCGCTACACCTTC,CASSLVAGRYTF
TRBJ2-3,-,TRBV29-1,TRBD2,TGCAGCGGTGAGACTAGCGGGGGGGCGGATACGCAGTATTTT,CSGETSGGADTQYF
TRBJ1-2,few,TRBV9,TRBD1,TGTGCCGGGGCGGCCAGGGGGGACTATGGCTACACCTTC,CAGAARGDYGYTF
TRBJ1-5,-,TRBV15,-,TGTGCCACCAGCAGAGGAGAAAGTAGTCAGCCCCAGCATTTT,CATSRGESSQPQHF